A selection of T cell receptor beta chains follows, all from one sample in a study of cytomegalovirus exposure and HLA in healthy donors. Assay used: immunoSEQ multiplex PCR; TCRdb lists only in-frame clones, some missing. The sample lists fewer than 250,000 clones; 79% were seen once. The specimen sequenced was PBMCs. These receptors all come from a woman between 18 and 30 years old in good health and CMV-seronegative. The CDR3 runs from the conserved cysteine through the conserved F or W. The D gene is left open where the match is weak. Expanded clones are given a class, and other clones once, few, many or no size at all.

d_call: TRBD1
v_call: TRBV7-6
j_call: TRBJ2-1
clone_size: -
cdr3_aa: CASSRTKTGANEQFF
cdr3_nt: TGTGCCAGCAGCCGGACCAAGACAGGGGCCAATGAGCAGTTCTTC

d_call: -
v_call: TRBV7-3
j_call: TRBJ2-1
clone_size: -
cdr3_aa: CASSLTSQGYNEQFF
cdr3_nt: TGTGCCAGCAGCTTAACGTCCCAGGGATACAATGAGCAGTTCTTC

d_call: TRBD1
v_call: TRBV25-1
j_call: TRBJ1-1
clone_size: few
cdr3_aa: CASSTAGGYTEAFF
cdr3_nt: TGTGCCAGCAGTACGGCAGGGGGCTACACTGAAGCTTTCTTT

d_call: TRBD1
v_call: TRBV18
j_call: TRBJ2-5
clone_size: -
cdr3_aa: CASSKRQGASETQYF
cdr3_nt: TGTGCCAGCTCGAAAAGACAGGGCGCCTCGGAGACCCAGTACTTC

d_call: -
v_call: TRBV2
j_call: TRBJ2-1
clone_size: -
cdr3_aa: CASSAGDRYNEQFF
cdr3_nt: TGTGCCAGCAGTGCCGGGGATAGGTACAATGAGCAGTTCTTC

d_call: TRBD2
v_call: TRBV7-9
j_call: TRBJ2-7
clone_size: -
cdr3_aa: CASSLSSGGQYEQYF
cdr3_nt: TGTGCCAGCAGCTTATCTAGCGGGGGGCAGTACGAGCAGTACTTC

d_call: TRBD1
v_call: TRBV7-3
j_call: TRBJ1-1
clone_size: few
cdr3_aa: CASSLRGQGTEAFF
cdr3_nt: TGTGCCAGCAGCTTAAGGGGACAGGGTACTGAAGCTTTCTTT

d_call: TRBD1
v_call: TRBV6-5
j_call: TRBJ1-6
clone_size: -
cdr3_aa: CASTGTGGNSPLHF
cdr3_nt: TGTGCCAGCACCGGGACAGGGGGTAATTCACCCCTCCACTTT

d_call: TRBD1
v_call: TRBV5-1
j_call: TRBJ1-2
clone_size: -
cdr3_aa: CASSLGQGNYGYTF
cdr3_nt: TGCGCCAGCAGCTTGGGACAGGGTAACTATGGCTACACCTTC

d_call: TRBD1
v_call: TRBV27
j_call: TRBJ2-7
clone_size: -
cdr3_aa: CASTPDRGSYEQYF
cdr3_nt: TGTGCCAGCACCCCGGACAGGGGTTCCTACGAGCAGTACTTC

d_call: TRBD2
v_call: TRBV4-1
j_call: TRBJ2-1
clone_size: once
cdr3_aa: CASSQGSGNYNEQFF
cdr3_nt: TGCGCCAGCAGCCAGGGGAGCGGGAATTACAATGAGCAGTTCTTC

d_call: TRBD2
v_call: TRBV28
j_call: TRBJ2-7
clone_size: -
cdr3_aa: CASRIAGGLYEQYF
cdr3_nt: TGTGCCAGCAGGATAGCGGGAGGACTCTACGAGCAGTACTTC

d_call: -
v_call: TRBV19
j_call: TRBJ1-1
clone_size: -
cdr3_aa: CASSDLTGMGWNTEAFF
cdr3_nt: TGTGCCAGTAGTGACCTAACAGGGATGGGCTGGAACACTGAAGCTTTCTTT

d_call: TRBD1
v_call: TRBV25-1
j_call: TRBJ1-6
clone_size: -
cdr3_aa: CASSAPTGGISPLHF
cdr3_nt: TGTGCCAGCAGTGCCCCGACAGGGGGTATTTCACCCCTCCACTTT

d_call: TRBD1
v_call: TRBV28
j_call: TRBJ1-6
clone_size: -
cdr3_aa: CASSLSGTGSPLHF
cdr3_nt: TGTGCCAGCAGTTTATCCGGGACAGGGTCACCCCTCCACTTT

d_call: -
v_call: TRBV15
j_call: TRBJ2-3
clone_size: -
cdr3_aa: CAKLKKGRSGEDTQYF
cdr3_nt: TGTGCCAAACTAAAAAAGGGGCGTAGCGGAGAAGATACGCAGTATTTT

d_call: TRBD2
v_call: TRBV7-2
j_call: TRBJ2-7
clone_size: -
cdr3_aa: CASSLTASGRLYYEQYF
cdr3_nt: TGTGCCAGCAGCTTAACGGCTAGCGGGAGGCTATACTACGAGCAGTACTTC

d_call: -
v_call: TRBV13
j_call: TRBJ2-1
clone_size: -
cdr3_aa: CASSLKPLGGEQFF
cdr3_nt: TGTGCCAGCAGCTTAAAACCCCTGGGGGGTGAGCAGTTCTTC

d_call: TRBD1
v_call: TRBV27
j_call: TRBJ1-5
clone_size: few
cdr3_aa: CASSSDRGAQPQHF
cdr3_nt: TGTGCCAGCAGTTCTGACAGGGGGGCCCAGCCCCAGCATTTT

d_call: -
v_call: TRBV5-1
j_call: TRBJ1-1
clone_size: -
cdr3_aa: CASSMDGVNTEAFF
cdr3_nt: TGCGCCAGCAGCATGGACGGAGTGAACACTGAAGCTTTCTTT

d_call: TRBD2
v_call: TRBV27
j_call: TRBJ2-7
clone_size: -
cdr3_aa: CASSARGGSSYEQYF
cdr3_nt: TGTGCCAGCAGTGCCCGGGGGGGTAGCTCCTACGAGCAGTACTTC

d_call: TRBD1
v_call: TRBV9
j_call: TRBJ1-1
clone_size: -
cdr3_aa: CASSDRDRGFLGTEAFF
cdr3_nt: TGTGCCAGCAGCGATCGGGACAGGGGCTTTCTAGGCACTGAAGCTTTCTTT

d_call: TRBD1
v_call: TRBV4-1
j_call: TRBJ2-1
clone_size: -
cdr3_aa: CASSQEDGQGYNEQFF
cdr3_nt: TGTGCCAGCAGCCAAGAGGACGGACAGGGCTACAATGAGCAGTTCTTC

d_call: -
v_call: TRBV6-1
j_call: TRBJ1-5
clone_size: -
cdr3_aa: CASTVDGGVSQPQHF
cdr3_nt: TGTGCCAGCACCGTAGACGGGGGAGTCAGTCAGCCCCAGCATTTT

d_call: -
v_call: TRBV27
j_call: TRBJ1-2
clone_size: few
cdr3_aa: CASSSHRAGGYTF
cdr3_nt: TGTGCCAGCAGTTCCCACAGGGCGGGTGGCTACACCTTC

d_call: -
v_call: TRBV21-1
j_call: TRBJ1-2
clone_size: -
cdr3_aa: CASNFYTF
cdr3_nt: TGTGCCAGCAACTTCTACACCTTC

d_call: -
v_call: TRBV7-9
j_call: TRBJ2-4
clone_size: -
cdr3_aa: CASSLGAPKNIQYF
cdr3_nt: TGTGCCAGCAGCTTAGGTGCGCCCAAAAACATTCAGTACTTC

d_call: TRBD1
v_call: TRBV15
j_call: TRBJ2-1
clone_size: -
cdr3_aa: CASFQGTGSSYNEQFF
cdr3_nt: TGTGCCTCCTTCCAGGGGACAGGGAGCTCCTACAATGAGCAGTTCTTC

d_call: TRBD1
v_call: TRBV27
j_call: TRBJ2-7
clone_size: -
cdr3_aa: CASSPLTGTAYEQYF
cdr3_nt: TGTGCCAGCAGTCCCCTCACCGGGACAGCCTACGAGCAGTACTTC

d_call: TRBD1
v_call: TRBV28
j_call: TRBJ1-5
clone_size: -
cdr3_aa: CASSTPIRGYQPQHF
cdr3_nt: TGTGCCAGCAGTACCCCGATCAGGGGGTATCAGCCCCAGCATTTT

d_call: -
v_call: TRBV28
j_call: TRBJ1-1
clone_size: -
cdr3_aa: CASSLILAGVGNTEAFF
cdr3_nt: TGTGCCAGCAGTTTAATCTTGGCGGGGGTTGGGAACACTGAAGCTTTCTTT

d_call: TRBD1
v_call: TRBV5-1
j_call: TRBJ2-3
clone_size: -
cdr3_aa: CASSSTGGTDTQYF
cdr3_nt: TGCGCCAGCAGCTCTACAGGGGGCACAGATACGCAGTATTTT

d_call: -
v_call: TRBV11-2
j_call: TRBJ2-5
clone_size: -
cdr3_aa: CASSLPAGETQYF
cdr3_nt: TGTGCCAGCAGCTTACCCGCGGGTGAGACCCAGTACTTC

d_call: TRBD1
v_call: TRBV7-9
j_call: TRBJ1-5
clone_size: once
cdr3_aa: CASSLGATGGNQPQHF
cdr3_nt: TGTGCCAGCAGCTTAGGGGCGACAGGGGGCAATCAGCCCCAGCATTTT

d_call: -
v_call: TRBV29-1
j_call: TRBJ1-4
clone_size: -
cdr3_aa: CSAGRGGATNEKLFF
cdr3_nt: TGCAGCGCCGGGCGGGGGGGTGCAACTAATGAAAAACTGTTTTTT

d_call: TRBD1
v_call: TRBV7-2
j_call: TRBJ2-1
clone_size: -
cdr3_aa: CASSTQGIISYNEQFF
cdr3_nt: TGTGCCAGCAGCACACAGGGGATTATCTCCTACAATGAGCAGTTCTTC

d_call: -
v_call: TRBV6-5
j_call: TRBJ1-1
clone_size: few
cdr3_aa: CASSERAGEAFF
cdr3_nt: TGTGCCAGTTCAGAGAGGGCAGGAGAAGCTTTCTTT

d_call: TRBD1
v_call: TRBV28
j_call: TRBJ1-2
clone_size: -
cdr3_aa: CASSYIGQATNYGYTF
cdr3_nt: TGTGCCAGCAGCTACATTGGACAGGCCACTAACTATGGCTACACCTTC

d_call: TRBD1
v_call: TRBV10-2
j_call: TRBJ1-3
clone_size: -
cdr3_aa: CASGTGVRNTIYF
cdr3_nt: TGCGCCAGCGGGACAGGGGTGAGAAACACCATATATTTT

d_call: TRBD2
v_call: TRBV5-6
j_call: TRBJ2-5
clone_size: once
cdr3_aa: CASSLGLAGGPKTQYF
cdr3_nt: TGTGCCAGCAGCTTAGGACTAGCGGGGGGGCCGAAGACCCAGTACTTC

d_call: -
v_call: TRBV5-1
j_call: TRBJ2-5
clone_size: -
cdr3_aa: CASSLGTARETQYF
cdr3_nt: TGCGCCAGCAGCTTGGGTACAGCCCGGGAGACCCAGTACTTC

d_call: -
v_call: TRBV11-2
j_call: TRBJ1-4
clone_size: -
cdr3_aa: CASSFIEFPGVEKLFF
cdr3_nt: TGTGCCAGCAGTTTTATAGAGTTCCCAGGGGTAGAAAAACTGTTTTTT

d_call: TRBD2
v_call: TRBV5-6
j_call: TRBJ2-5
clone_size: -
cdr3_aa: CASSLVRTSGVETQYF
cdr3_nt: TGTGCCAGCAGCTTGGTGAGGACTAGCGGGGTGGAGACCCAGTACTTC

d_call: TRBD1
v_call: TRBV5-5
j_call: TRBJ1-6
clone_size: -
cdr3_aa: CASSLAGQYNSPLHF
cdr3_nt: TGTGCCAGCAGCTTGGCGGGACAGTATAATTCACCCCTCCACTTT

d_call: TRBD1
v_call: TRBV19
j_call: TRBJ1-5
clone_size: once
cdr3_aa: CASHRPGQGQPQHF
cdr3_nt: TGTGCCAGTCACCGACCGGGACAGGGCCAGCCCCAGCATTTT

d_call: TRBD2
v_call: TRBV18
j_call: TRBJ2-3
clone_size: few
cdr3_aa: CASSPEVAGGQTDTQYF
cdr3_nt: TGTGCCAGCTCACCAGAGGTTGCGGGGGGGCAGACAGATACGCAGTATTTT

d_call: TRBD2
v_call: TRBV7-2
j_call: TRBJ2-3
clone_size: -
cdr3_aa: CASSLYARGGTDTQYF
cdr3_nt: TGTGCCAGCAGCTTATATGCGCGGGGGGGGACAGATACGCAGTATTTT

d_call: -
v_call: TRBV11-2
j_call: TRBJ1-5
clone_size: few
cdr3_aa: CASSPSVGKGQPQHF
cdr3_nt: TGTGCCAGCAGCCCCTCTGTCGGGAAGGGTCAGCCCCAGCATTTT

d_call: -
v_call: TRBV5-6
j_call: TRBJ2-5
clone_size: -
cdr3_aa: CASSLVGDTFQETQYF
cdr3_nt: TGTGCCAGCAGCTTGGTTGGGGACACCTTCCAAGAGACCCAGTACTTC

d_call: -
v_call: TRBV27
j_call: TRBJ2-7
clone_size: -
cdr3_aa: CASSRSGGPYEQYF
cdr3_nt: TGTGCCAGCAGCCGCTCCGGGGGGCCCTACGAGCAGTACTTC

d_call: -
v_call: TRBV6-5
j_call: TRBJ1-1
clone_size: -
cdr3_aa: CASRSQVNTEAFF
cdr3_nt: TGTGCCAGCAGGTCACAGGTGAACACTGAAGCTTTCTTT

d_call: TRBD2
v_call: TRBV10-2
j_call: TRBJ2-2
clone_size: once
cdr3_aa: CASSGLAGGKVTGELFF
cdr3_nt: TGCGCCAGCAGTGGGCTAGCGGGGGGGAAAGTTACCGGGGAGCTGTTTTTT

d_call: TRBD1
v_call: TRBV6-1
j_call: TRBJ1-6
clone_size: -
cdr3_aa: CASSPTGVDSPLHF
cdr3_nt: TGTGCCAGCAGCCCGACAGGGGTGGATTCACCCCTCCACTTT

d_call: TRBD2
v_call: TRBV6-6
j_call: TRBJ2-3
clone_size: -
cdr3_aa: CASSIYSGRGTDTQYF
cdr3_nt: TGTGCCAGCAGCATATATAGCGGGAGGGGCACAGATACGCAGTATTTT

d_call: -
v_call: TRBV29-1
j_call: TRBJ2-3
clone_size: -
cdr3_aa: CSVEPGTDTQYF
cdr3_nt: TGCAGCGTTGAACCAGGCACAGATACGCAGTATTTT